Detailed here is one T cell receptor (beta chain). What it recognizes is unknown. Those with alopecia areata gave lesional scalp punch biopsies and peripheral blood. This sample was included in a study of CD8+ T cells in alopecia areata. Overall study context: Treatment comprised oral tofacitinib, 5 to 10 mg twice daily, in treated patients. Tofacitinib lasted 6 to 18 months, then 6 months off drug. Points from the study as a whole: Lesional tissue from the scalp (especially in alopecia totalis/universalis) showed higher clonality than normal scalp. Scalp repertoires also include resident alphabeta T cells from normal skin.

This CDR3 comprises 14 residues. Germline loops: CDR1 WSHSY, CDR2 SAAADI. V lost 3 bases and J 11 bases, leaving 17 bases between the germline ends. The authors extracted RNA and reverse transcribed it into cDNA as the sequencing template. TCRdb's copy holds only in-frame clones and misses some; the assay was immunoSEQ multiplex PCR. The data contain more than 12,000 clones, under 60% of them singletons. The origin of this receptor is a human donor with alopecia areata. Source: skin, taken at week 0. This chain links TRBV10-2 with TRBJ1-5, with TRBD1 as a possible D gene (5 bases). The CDR3 nucleotides read TGCGCCAGCAGTGAAGACAGTTTCAAAGGGGCCCAGCATTTT. This encodes CASSEDSFKGAQHF.